This TCR beta chain originates from a study of cytomegalovirus exposure and HLA in healthy donors. Study overall: Findings of an earlier analysis included under 140 million unique TCR beta sequences from 180 million or so T cells.

For this clone: As yet, its antigen is unknown.

Trimming took 5 bases from V and 5 from J, leaving 9 bases between them. In germline, CDR1 is GTSNPN, CDR2 SVGIG (reference sequence). The CDR3 runs to 12 residues. This PCR relied on a set of 60 Vbeta primers and 13 Jbeta primers. This table comes from immunoSEQ multiplex PCR, and its TCRdb copy is limited to in-frame clones, with some not included. The sample has nearly 100,000 clones; 70% to 80% are singletons. Study observations and caveats: In terms of immune exposure information, only CMV serostatus was available.

Specimen: PBMCs. This TCR derives from a woman in her sixties or seventies in good health and CMV-seropositive. V is TRBV30 and J is TRBJ1-4; no definite D call. CDR3 in DNA: TGTGCCTGGGCAGGAGGAAATGAAAAACTGTTTTTT. It translates to CAWAGGNEKLFF.